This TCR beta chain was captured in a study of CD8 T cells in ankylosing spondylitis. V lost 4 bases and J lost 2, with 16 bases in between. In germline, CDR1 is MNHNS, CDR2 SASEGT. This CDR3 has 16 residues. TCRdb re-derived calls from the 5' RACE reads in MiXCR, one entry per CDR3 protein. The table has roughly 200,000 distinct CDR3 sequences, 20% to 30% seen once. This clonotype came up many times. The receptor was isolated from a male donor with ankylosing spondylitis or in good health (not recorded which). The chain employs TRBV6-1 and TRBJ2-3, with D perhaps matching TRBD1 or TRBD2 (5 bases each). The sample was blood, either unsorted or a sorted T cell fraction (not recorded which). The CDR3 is CASSVSSLGPTDTQYF. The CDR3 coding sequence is TGTGCCAGCAGTGTCTCTAGTCTGGGACCCACAGATACGCAGTATTTT.